This TCR beta chain was recorded in a study of T cells in Graves' hyperthyroidism and ophthalmopathy. Notes on the study in general: Ophthalmopathy got predicted by the model a median around 6.6 months before its onset. In simple terms, a model built on 13 V-J features told ophthalmopathy apart from stable hyperthyroidism.

V lost 7 bases and J 5 bases, leaving 19 bases between the germline ends. This CDR3 spans 15 amino acids. Germline-derived CDR1 and CDR2 are SGHTA and FQGTGA. This clonotype showed up many times. Its antigen is not identified. Diagnostic assessment was based on clinical symptoms, serum thyroxine and TRAb, thyroid ultrasound and orbital computed tomography. PBMCs were collected from a roughly 10 ml volume of fresh peripheral blood. Amplification yielded TCR beta CDR3 regions, with RNA transcripts as the source. Carried out on the TCR CDR3, a first-round RT-PCR used the HTBI primer set. TCRdb recomputed calls from the multiplex PCR reads with MiXCR, one row per CDR3 protein. The profile shows 350,000 to 400,000 distinct CDR3 sequences, 15% to 20% of them singletons.

This chain links TRBV7-3 with TRBJ2-3, with D maybe TRBD1 (8 bases). Sequencing used blood. The clonotype was recovered from a young man with Graves' ophthalmopathy. CDR3 in amino acids: CASTLTGGTGDTQYF. As DNA, the CDR3 is TGTGCCAGCACCTTGACCGGGGGGACAGGAGATACGCAGTATTTT.